This section outlines one TCR beta chain sequence together with its context. Original processing methods: Amplification of reference gene primers was used by the study to estimate nucleated cell counts. The table came from immunoSEQ multiplex PCR; TCRdb's copy has only in-frame clones and leaves some out. The V and J calls and clone size were taken over from that table, and D and trimming were inferred from the DNA. The data show fewer than 350,000 clones, 75% to 90% seen once. Assignment of participants to cohorts was predicated upon participant-reported clinical history. The data stem from a study of blood T cell repertoires in COVID-19. Germline trimming cut 7 bases from V and 8 bases from J; bases unmatched to any gene: 5. Looked up from germline, CDR1 is LGHDT and CDR2 is YNNKEL (reference sequence). The CDR3 covers 14 residues.

The origin of this receptor is a woman younger than 45 with acute COVID-19. The chain is built from TRBV3-1 (or the pseudogene TRBV3-2) and TRBJ2-1, with 13 bases lining up with TRBD2. Material: PBMCs or T cells enriched from blood (not recorded which). CDR3: CASKTSGRPDEQFF. The CDR3 DNA sequence: TGTGCCAGCAAGACTAGCGGGAGGCCCGATGAGCAGTTCTTC.